This is a list of T cell receptor beta chains from one sample in a study of neurological immune-mediated disorders. MiXCR was run by TCRdb on the 5' RACE reads, yielding one entry per CDR3 protein. Seen here are fewer than 65,000 distinct CDR3 sequences, under 13% observed once, and the top ten hold approximately 5%. Input material: PBMCs. The receptors stem from a man between 65 and 85 years old with HTLV-1-associated myelopathy (HAM/TSP). Each CDR3 is given with its conserved first and last residue. The order of the fields is J gene, D gene, V gene, clone size, CDR3 DNA, CDR3 protein. The D gene is left open where the match is weak. A row's size may be missing; if present it is once, few, many or a size class.

j_call: TRBJ2-7; d_call: TRBD1; v_call: TRBV12-3/TRBV12-4; clone_size: NA; cdr3_nt: TGTGCCAGCAACTCGCAGGGGGCCGGACCCACAGATACGCAGTACTTC; cdr3_aa: CASNSQGAGPTDTQYF
j_call: TRBJ1-2; d_call: NA; v_call: TRBV28; clone_size: many; cdr3_nt: TGTGCCAGCAGGCCGGGACTCGAGTATGGCTACACCTTC; cdr3_aa: CASRPGLEYGYTF
j_call: TRBJ2-7; d_call: TRBD1; v_call: TRBV9; clone_size: many; cdr3_nt: TGTGCCAGCAGCGTAGGGACAGGGATATACGAGCAGTACTTC; cdr3_aa: CASSVGTGIYEQYF
j_call: TRBJ2-3; d_call: TRBD2; v_call: TRBV20-1; clone_size: many; cdr3_nt: TGCAGTGCCAGGGGCCCTAGCGGGGAGGTGCAAGCGCAGTATTTT; cdr3_aa: CSARGPSGEVQAQYF
j_call: TRBJ2-1; d_call: NA; v_call: TRBV7-9; clone_size: many; cdr3_nt: TGTGCCAGCAGCTTAGTTCGACTAGTAAATTACAATGAGCAGTTCTTC; cdr3_aa: CASSLVRLVNYNEQFF
j_call: TRBJ2-5; d_call: TRBD2; v_call: TRBV20-1; clone_size: many; cdr3_nt: TGCAGTGCTAGCCCGGCTAGCGGAGACCAAGAGACCCAGTACTTC; cdr3_aa: CSASPASGDQETQYF
j_call: TRBJ2-3; d_call: NA; v_call: TRBV4-1; clone_size: many; cdr3_nt: TGCGCCAGCAGTTACAATATTATGGTCGAGCAGTATTTT; cdr3_aa: CASSYNIMVEQYF
j_call: TRBJ1-1; d_call: TRBD1; v_call: TRBV7-6; clone_size: many; cdr3_nt: TGTGCCAGCAGCGGGGGGGACAGGGCGTCAACTGAAGCTTTCTTT; cdr3_aa: CASSGGDRASTEAFF
j_call: TRBJ1-1; d_call: NA; v_call: TRBV7-2; clone_size: many; cdr3_nt: TGTGCCAGCAGCCCCCTTCCGAGACGACTGGAGGCTGAAGCTTTCTTT; cdr3_aa: CASSPLPRRLEAEAFF
j_call: TRBJ2-5; d_call: NA; v_call: TRBV2; clone_size: many; cdr3_nt: TGTGCCAGCAGTGAAGGGGGACGTGGGGGGATTGGGACCCAGTACTTC; cdr3_aa: CASSEGGRGGIGTQYF
j_call: TRBJ1-2; d_call: TRBD1; v_call: TRBV20-1; clone_size: many; cdr3_nt: TGCAGTGCGGGAGGGGGCTACTATGGCTACACCTTC; cdr3_aa: CSAGGGYYGYTF
j_call: TRBJ2-1; d_call: NA; v_call: TRBV6-5; clone_size: many; cdr3_nt: TGTGCCAGCAGTTACTCGACTGCGAATGAGCAGTTCTTC; cdr3_aa: CASSYSTANEQFF
j_call: TRBJ2-5; d_call: TRBD1; v_call: TRBV6-5; clone_size: NA; cdr3_nt: TGTGCCAGCAGTAACTATGACAGGGTTGGGATCCAGTACTTC; cdr3_aa: CASSNYDRVGIQYF
j_call: TRBJ2-1; d_call: NA; v_call: TRBV5-5; clone_size: many; cdr3_nt: TGTGCCAGCAGCTTGGAGGCCTTATCCTACAATGAGCAGTTCTTC; cdr3_aa: CASSLEALSYNEQFF
j_call: TRBJ2-5; d_call: TRBD2; v_call: TRBV7-9; clone_size: many; cdr3_nt: TGTGCCAGCAGCACCGGGAGGCAAGAGACCCAGTACTTC; cdr3_aa: CASSTGRQETQYF
j_call: TRBJ2-1; d_call: NA; v_call: TRBV10-3; clone_size: many; cdr3_nt: TGTGCCATCAATAAGGGACTCGAAGCCTACAATGAGCAGTTCTTC; cdr3_aa: CAINKGLEAYNEQFF
j_call: TRBJ2-7; d_call: NA; v_call: TRBV20-1; clone_size: many; cdr3_nt: TGCAGCCGCGGCACGTCCTACGAGCAGTACTTC; cdr3_aa: CSRGTSYEQYF
j_call: TRBJ2-3; d_call: NA; v_call: TRBV5-1; clone_size: few; cdr3_nt: TGCGCCAGCAGCTTGGTTGGGGTCGGGCCCCCATATGTGCCAGATACGCAGTATTTT; cdr3_aa: CASSLVGVGPPYVPDTQYF
j_call: TRBJ1-4; d_call: TRBD1; v_call: TRBV6-6; clone_size: few; cdr3_nt: TGTGCCAGCAGTTACGTTGGACAGGGCCTTGAAAAACTGTTTTTT; cdr3_aa: CASSYVGQGLEKLFF
j_call: TRBJ2-7; d_call: NA; v_call: TRBV28; clone_size: many; cdr3_nt: TGTGCCAGCACCCTGGCTGGCGACGTATTTTCCTCTTACGAGCAGTACTTC; cdr3_aa: CASTLAGDVFSSYEQYF
j_call: TRBJ2-5; d_call: NA; v_call: TRBV3-1; clone_size: many; cdr3_nt: TGTGCCAGCAGCCAAGATCTAGGGACCCAGTACTTC; cdr3_aa: CASSQDLGTQYF
j_call: TRBJ2-1; d_call: NA; v_call: TRBV9; clone_size: many; cdr3_nt: TGTGCCAGCAGCTCCCAGGGGCGGGAGTCCCACAATGAGCAGTTCTTC; cdr3_aa: CASSSQGRESHNEQFF
j_call: TRBJ2-7; d_call: TRBD1; v_call: TRBV10-3; clone_size: many; cdr3_nt: TGTGCCATCGGGAAAACTCAGGGGGCCCTCTACGAGCAGTACTTC; cdr3_aa: CAIGKTQGALYEQYF
j_call: TRBJ2-1; d_call: NA; v_call: TRBV28; clone_size: many; cdr3_nt: TGTGCCAGCAGTTCTCGTGATGAGCAGTTCTTC; cdr3_aa: CASSSRDEQFF
j_call: TRBJ1-5; d_call: NA; v_call: TRBV9; clone_size: many; cdr3_nt: TGTGCCAGCAGCGTAGCGGCAGCTAAGAATCAGCCCCAGCATTTT; cdr3_aa: CASSVAAAKNQPQHF
j_call: TRBJ2-5; d_call: NA; v_call: TRBV5-6; clone_size: many; cdr3_nt: TGTGCCAGCAGCGCCTTACAGGGCCCGGAGACCCAGTACTTC; cdr3_aa: CASSALQGPETQYF
j_call: TRBJ1-3; d_call: NA; v_call: TRBV5-1; clone_size: many; cdr3_nt: TGCGCCAGCAGCTTGGGAGCGACTGGAAACACCATATATTTT; cdr3_aa: CASSLGATGNTIYF
j_call: TRBJ2-3; d_call: NA; v_call: TRBV19; clone_size: NA; cdr3_nt: TGTGCCAGCTCAGAAGATACGCAGTATTTT; cdr3_aa: CASSEDTQYF
j_call: TRBJ2-1; d_call: NA; v_call: TRBV29-1; clone_size: many; cdr3_nt: TGCAGCGCCTCACCCGAGAGGGAGCAGTTCTTC; cdr3_aa: CSASPEREQFF
j_call: TRBJ2-3; d_call: NA; v_call: TRBV5-1; clone_size: many; cdr3_nt: TGCGCCAGCAGCTTGGGAGCGGCCACAGATACGCAGTATTTT; cdr3_aa: CASSLGAATDTQYF
j_call: TRBJ1-5; d_call: NA; v_call: TRBV18; clone_size: few; cdr3_nt: TGTGCCAGCTCACCAGGGAATAGCAATCAGCCCCAGCATTTT; cdr3_aa: CASSPGNSNQPQHF
j_call: TRBJ2-7; d_call: NA; v_call: TRBV12-3/TRBV12-4; clone_size: many; cdr3_nt: TGTGCCAGCACCAGTTTGGACCGCTACGAGCAGTACTTC; cdr3_aa: CASTSLDRYEQYF
j_call: TRBJ2-6; d_call: NA; v_call: TRBV7-3; clone_size: many; cdr3_nt: TGTGCCAGCAGCTTTACCTCTGGGGCCAACGTCCTGACTTTC; cdr3_aa: CASSFTSGANVLTF
j_call: TRBJ2-7; d_call: TRBD2; v_call: TRBV10-3; clone_size: many; cdr3_nt: TGTGCCATCAGAGGGACTAGCGGGAGTTCATGGGGGGAGCAGTACTTC; cdr3_aa: CAIRGTSGSSWGEQYF
j_call: TRBJ1-2; d_call: NA; v_call: TRBV20-1; clone_size: many; cdr3_nt: TGCAGTGGTACGACGGAGAACTATGGCTACACCTTC; cdr3_aa: CSGTTENYGYTF
j_call: TRBJ1-5; d_call: NA; v_call: TRBV12-3/TRBV12-4; clone_size: many; cdr3_nt: TGTGCCAGCAGCTCTCGGGCAGGGAGTCAGCCCCAGCATTTT; cdr3_aa: CASSSRAGSQPQHF
j_call: TRBJ1-1; d_call: NA; v_call: TRBV6-2/TRBV6-3; clone_size: NA; cdr3_nt: TGTGCCAGCAGTTACTTCTACTGGGGCAGGGCGGGAACTGAAGCTTTCTTT; cdr3_aa: CASSYFYWGRAGTEAFF
j_call: TRBJ2-1; d_call: TRBD2; v_call: TRBV7-9; clone_size: many; cdr3_nt: TGTGCCAGCAGCTCCATAGCGGGAGGAGGGGCCTACAATGAGCAGTTCTTC; cdr3_aa: CASSSIAGGGAYNEQFF
j_call: TRBJ1-6; d_call: NA; v_call: TRBV27; clone_size: many; cdr3_nt: TGTGCCAGCAGTCAGGACGGAGATAATTCACCCCTCCACTTT; cdr3_aa: CASSQDGDNSPLHF